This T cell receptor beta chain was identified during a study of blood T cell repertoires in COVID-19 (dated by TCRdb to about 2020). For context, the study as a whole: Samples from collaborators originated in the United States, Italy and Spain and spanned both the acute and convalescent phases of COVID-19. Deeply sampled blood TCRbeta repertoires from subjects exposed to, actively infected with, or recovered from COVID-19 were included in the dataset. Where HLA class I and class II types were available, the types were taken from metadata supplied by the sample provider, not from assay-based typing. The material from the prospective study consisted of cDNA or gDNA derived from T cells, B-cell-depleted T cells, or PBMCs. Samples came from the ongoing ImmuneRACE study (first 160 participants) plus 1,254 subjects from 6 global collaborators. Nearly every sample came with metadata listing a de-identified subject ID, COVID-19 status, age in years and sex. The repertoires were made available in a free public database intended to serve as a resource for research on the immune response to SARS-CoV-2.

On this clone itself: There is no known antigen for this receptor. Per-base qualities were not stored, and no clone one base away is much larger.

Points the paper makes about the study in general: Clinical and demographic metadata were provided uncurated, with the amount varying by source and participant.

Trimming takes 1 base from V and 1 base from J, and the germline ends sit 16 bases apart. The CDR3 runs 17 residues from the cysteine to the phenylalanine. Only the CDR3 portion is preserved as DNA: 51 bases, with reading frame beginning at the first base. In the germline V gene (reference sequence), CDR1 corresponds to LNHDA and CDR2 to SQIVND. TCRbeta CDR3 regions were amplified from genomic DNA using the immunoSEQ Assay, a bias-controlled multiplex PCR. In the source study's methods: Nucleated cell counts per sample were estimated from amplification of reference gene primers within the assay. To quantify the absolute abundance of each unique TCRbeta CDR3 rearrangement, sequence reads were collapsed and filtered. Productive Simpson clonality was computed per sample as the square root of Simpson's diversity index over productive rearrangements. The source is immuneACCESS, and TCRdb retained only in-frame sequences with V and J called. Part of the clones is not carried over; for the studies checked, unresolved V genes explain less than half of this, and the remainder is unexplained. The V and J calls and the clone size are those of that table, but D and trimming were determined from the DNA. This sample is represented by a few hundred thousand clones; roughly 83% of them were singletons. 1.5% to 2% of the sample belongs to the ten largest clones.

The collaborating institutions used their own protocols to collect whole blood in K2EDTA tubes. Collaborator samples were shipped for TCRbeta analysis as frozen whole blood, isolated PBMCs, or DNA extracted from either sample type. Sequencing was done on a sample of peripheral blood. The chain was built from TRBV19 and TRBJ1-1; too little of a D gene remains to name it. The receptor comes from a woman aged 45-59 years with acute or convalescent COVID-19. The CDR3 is CASSIAPLTRRNTEAFF. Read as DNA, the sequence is TGTGCCAGTAGTATAGCCCCCCTGACAAGAAGGAACACTGAAGCTTTCTTT.